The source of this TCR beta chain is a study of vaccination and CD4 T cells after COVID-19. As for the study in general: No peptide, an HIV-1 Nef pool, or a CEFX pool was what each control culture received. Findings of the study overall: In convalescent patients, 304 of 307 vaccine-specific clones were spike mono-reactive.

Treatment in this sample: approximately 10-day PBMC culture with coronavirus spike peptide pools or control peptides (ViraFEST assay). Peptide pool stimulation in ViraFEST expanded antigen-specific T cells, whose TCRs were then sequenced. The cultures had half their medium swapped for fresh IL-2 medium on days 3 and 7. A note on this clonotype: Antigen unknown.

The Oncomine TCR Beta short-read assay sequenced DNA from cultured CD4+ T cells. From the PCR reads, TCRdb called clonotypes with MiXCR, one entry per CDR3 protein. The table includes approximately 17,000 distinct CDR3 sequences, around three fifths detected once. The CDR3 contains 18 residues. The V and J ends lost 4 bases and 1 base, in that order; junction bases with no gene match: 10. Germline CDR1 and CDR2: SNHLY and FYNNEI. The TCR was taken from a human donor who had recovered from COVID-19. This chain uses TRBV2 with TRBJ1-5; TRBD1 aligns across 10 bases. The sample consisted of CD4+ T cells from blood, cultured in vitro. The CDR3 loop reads CASSVNSPGQGSNQPQHF. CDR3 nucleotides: TGTGCCAGCAGTGTAAATTCTCCGGGACAGGGGAGCAATCAGCCCCAGCATTTT.